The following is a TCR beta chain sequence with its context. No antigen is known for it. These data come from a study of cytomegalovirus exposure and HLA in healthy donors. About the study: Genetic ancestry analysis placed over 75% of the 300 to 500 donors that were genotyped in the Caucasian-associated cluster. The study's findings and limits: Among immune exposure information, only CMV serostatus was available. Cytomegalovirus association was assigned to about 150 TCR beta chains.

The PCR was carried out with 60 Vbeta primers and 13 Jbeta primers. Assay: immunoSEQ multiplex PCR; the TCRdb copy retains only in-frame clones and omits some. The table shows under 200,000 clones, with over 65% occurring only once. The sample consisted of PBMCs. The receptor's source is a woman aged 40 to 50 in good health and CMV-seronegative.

The CDR3 nucleotides are TGTGCCACCAACGCTGACAGGGGTGCCTTGGGCGAGCAGTACTTC. This translates into CATNADRGALGEQYF. The rearrangement uses TRBV15 and TRBJ2-7, with 8 bases fitting TRBD1. The length of the CDR3 is 15 residues. Trimming took 7 bases from V and 6 from J; bases not matched to a gene: 14. From germline, CDR1 is LNHNV and CDR2 YYDKDF (reference sequence).